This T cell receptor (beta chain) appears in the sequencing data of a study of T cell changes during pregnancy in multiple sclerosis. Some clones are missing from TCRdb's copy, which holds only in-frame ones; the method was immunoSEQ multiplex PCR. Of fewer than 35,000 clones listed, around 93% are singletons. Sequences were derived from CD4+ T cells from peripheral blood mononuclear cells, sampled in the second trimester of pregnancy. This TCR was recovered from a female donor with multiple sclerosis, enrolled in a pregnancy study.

The DNA for the CDR3 is TGTGCCAGTAGTAGGGGGGTGGGGGACGGTGAGCAGTTCTTC. Amino acids: CASSRGVGDGEQFF. This sequence joins TRBV19 and TRBJ2-1; D possibly corresponds to TRBD2 (6 bases). V dropped 4 bases and J dropped 9 bases, with 16 bases sitting between them. The CDR3 covers 14 residues. Germline V lookup: CDR1 LNHDA, CDR2 SQIVND (reference sequence).